These T cell receptor beta chains were read from a single sample in a study of CD8 T cells in ankylosing spondylitis. TCRdb itself ran the 5' RACE reads through MiXCR, one entry per CDR3 protein. This sample yields over 600,000 distinct CDR3 sequences, of which 15% to 20% are seen a single time; about a fifth belongs to the top ten. Sequencing was done on a sample of blood, either unsorted or a sorted T cell fraction (not recorded which). These receptors originate from a male donor with ankylosing spondylitis. Both conserved end residues are part of each CDR3. Fields, in order: J gene, D gene, V gene, clone size, CDR3 protein, CDR3 DNA. A D gene is named only where the DNA matches it firmly. Expanded clones get a size class; other rows say once, few or many, or leave the size out.

J: TRBJ2-5; D: TRBD2; V: TRBV20-1; size: NA; CDR3: CSARAGVLQETQYF; DNA: TGCAGTGCTAGGGCGGGAGTCCTTCAAGAGACCCAGTACTTC
J: TRBJ2-3; D: TRBD2; V: TRBV19; size: NA; CDR3: CASSSSLAAFPDTQYF; DNA: TGTGCCAGTAGCTCATCACTAGCGGCCTTCCCAGATACGCAGTATTTT
J: TRBJ1-6; D: TRBD1; V: TRBV20-1; size: NA; CDR3: CSARDQRQGASYNSPLHF; DNA: TGCAGTGCTAGAGATCAAAGACAGGGGGCCTCCTATAATTCACCCCTCCACTTT
J: TRBJ2-3; D: NA; V: TRBV15; size: few; CDR3: CATSRADRNTDTQYF; DNA: TGTGCCACCAGCAGAGCGGACCGTAACACAGATACGCAGTATTTT
J: TRBJ2-1; D: NA; V: TRBV10-3; size: NA; CDR3: CAIRDVMNEQFF; DNA: TGTGCCATCCGGGACGTAATGAATGAGCAGTTCTTC
J: TRBJ2-5; D: TRBD1; V: TRBV29-1; size: few; CDR3: CSVEGTGFGGETQYF; DNA: TGCAGCGTTGAAGGGACAGGGTTTGGAGGAGAGACCCAGTACTTC
J: TRBJ2-7; D: NA; V: TRBV20-1; size: few; CDR3: CSARDTRGSSHEQYF; DNA: TGCAGTGCTAGAGATACTCGGGGGAGTTCCCACGAGCAGTACTTC
J: TRBJ1-1; D: NA; V: TRBV20-1; size: NA; CDR3: CSALDHRWDTEAFF; DNA: TGCAGTGCTCTAGACCACAGGTGGGACACTGAAGCTTTCTTT
J: TRBJ2-4; D: NA; V: TRBV10-3; size: many; CDR3: CAISDAMGDIQYF; DNA: TGTGCCATCAGTGATGCCATGGGGGACATTCAGTACTTC
J: TRBJ2-1; D: NA; V: TRBV29-1; size: NA; CDR3: CSVYPPGFQGQFF; DNA: TGCAGCGTTTACCCGCCGGGCTTCCAAGGGCAGTTCTTC
J: TRBJ1-1; D: TRBD1; V: TRBV10-3; size: NA; CDR3: CATRTGGGTEAFF; DNA: TGTGCCACCAGGACAGGGGGGGGCACTGAAGCTTTCTTT
J: TRBJ2-1; D: NA; V: TRBV10-3; size: few; CDR3: CAISPGTSYNEQFF; DNA: TGTGCCATCAGCCCCGGGACAAGCTACAATGAGCAGTTCTTC
J: TRBJ2-7; D: NA; V: TRBV29-1; size: few; CDR3: CSVDQGYEQYF; DNA: TGCAGCGTTGATCAGGGCTACGAGCAGTACTTC
J: TRBJ1-1; D: NA; V: TRBV10-3; size: few; CDR3: CAIWGGPGEAFF; DNA: TGTGCCATCTGGGGGGGGCCTGGTGAAGCTTTCTTT
J: TRBJ2-1; D: TRBD2; V: TRBV20-1; size: few; CDR3: CSARLERGGRGNEQFF; DNA: TGCAGTGCTAGATTGGAGAGGGGCGGGAGAGGGAATGAGCAGTTCTTC
J: TRBJ2-7; D: TRBD2; V: TRBV4-2; size: NA; CDR3: CASSQEASGSRGEQYF; DNA: TGTGCCAGCAGCCAAGAAGCTAGCGGGAGCAGGGGCGAGCAGTACTTC
J: TRBJ2-3; D: NA; V: TRBV29-1; size: NA; CDR3: CSVEPLGSTDTQYF; DNA: TGCAGCGTTGAACCCCTCGGGAGCACAGATACGCAGTATTTT
J: TRBJ2-1; D: TRBD2; V: TRBV11-2; size: NA; CDR3: CASSPSLWTSGRSGYNEQFF; DNA: TGTGCCAGCAGCCCCAGTCTTTGGACTAGCGGGAGGAGTGGATACAATGAGCAGTTCTTC
J: TRBJ1-1; D: TRBD1; V: TRBV5-4; size: once; CDR3: CASSIYRGPLMNTEAFF; DNA: TGTGCCAGCAGCATTTACAGGGGGCCGTTGATGAACACTGAAGCTTTCTTT
J: TRBJ2-1; D: NA; V: TRBV7-9; size: NA; CDR3: CASSPLGEQFF; DNA: TGTGCCAGCAGCCCGCTGGGTGAGCAGTTCTTC
J: TRBJ2-3; D: TRBD2; V: TRBV6-1; size: few; CDR3: CASSEPSGGRDTQYF; DNA: TGTGCCAGCAGTGAACCTAGCGGGGGGAGAGATACGCAGTATTTT
J: TRBJ1-1; D: TRBD1; V: TRBV4-2; size: NA; CDR3: CASSRHRDRNTEAFF; DNA: TGTGCCAGCAGCCGGCACCGGGACAGAAACACTGAAGCTTTCTTT
J: TRBJ2-3; D: NA; V: TRBV4-1; size: few; CDR3: CASSPAASETQYF; DNA: TGCGCCAGCAGCCCAGCGGCCAGCGAAACGCAGTATTTT
J: TRBJ2-2; D: NA; V: TRBV29-1; size: few; CDR3: CSVGRGVSPGELFF; DNA: TGCAGCGTTGGGAGGGGGGTCTCACCCGGGGAGCTGTTTTTT
J: TRBJ2-3; D: TRBD2; V: TRBV24-1; size: few; CDR3: CATSEGSGRAGDTQYF; DNA: TGTGCCACCAGTGAGGGTAGCGGGAGGGCCGGAGATACGCAGTATTTT
J: TRBJ2-7; D: TRBD1; V: TRBV29-1; size: many; CDR3: CSVEGGTGLEQYF; DNA: TGCAGCGTTGAGGGCGGGACAGGGCTCGAGCAGTACTTC
J: TRBJ2-7; D: TRBD1; V: TRBV7-6; size: few; CDR3: CASSPHRGTYEQYF; DNA: TGTGCCAGCAGCCCCCACAGGGGCACCTACGAGCAGTACTTC
J: TRBJ1-2; D: TRBD1; V: TRBV6-5; size: few; CDR3: CASSYSRTGGYGYTF; DNA: TGTGCCAGCAGTTACTCTAGGACAGGGGGCTATGGCTACACCTTC